Following are 9 T cell receptor beta chains from one sample sequenced in a study of human T cells and chemical hapten exposure. TCRdb passed the RACE reads through MiXCR, listing each CDR3 protein once. The table includes tens of thousands of distinct CDR3 sequences, 9.5% to 15% detected once. Time point indicated: pre-sensitization, week 0. Treatment reported: therapeutic diphenylcyclopropenone sensitization with weekly scalp DPC. This material consisted of whole blood, taken in connection with sensitization to the hapten diphenylcyclopropenone (DPC). The source is a woman in her thirties with alopecia areata. Some clones in this sample may be carry-over from other donors' samples.

Ten or more counts support this clonotype. The V and J genes are TRBV29-1 and TRBJ1-5, with D perhaps TRBD1 (5 bases). The CDR3 totals 14 residues. V lost 6 bases and J 0 bases, leaving 12 bases between the germline ends. Germline V gene sequence: CDR1 SQVTM, CDR2 ANQGSEA. CDR3 sequence (DNA): TGCAGCGTAGGCGGGGCCGATAGCAATCAGCCCCAGCATTTT. This gives the protein CSVGGADSNQPQHF.

This clonotype was detected a few times. The chain links TRBV4-3 to TRBJ2-7; D gene uncertain. V was shortened by 4 bases and J by 5 bases, with 18 bases between the two germline ends. Germline values: CDR1 LGHNA, CDR2 YSLEER. There are 15 residues in the CDR3. CDR3 in amino acids: CASSPRPTPQDEQYF. The CDR3 DNA reads as TGCGCCAGCAGCCCGAGACCAACCCCCCAGGACGAGCAGTACTTC.

The chain employs TRBV27 and TRBJ1-5; D uncertain. The CDR3 spans 14 residues. V gave up 6 bases and J gave up 5 bases, with 14 bases separating them. Per germline, CDR1 MNHEY and CDR2 SMNVEV (reference sequence). The CDR3 here is CASRPGGPHQPQHF. The CDR3 DNA is TGTGCCAGCAGACCGGGAGGCCCCCATCAGCCCCAGCATTTT.

The table lists this clonotype with a few counts. CDR3 in DNA: TGTGCCAGCAGCCCAAGGGTCGCCGGGGTATCCAAAAACATTCAGTACTTC. The encoded protein is CASSPRVAGVSKNIQYF. The J gene is TRBJ2-4, the V gene TRBV7-8; TRBD2 is a possible D gene (5 bases). CDR1 and CDR2 from the germline V gene are SGHVS and FQNEAQ. Trimming pared 5 bases from V and 2 bases from J, leaving 19 bases between. The CDR3 is 17 amino acids.

This clonotype came up a few times. The chain joins TRBV30 to TRBJ2-7; 8 bases fit TRBD1. The germline V gene has CDR1 GTSNPN and CDR2 SVGIG (reference sequence). The CDR3 is made up of 13 amino acids. The chain's CDR3 is CALQGAQGYEQYF. The CDR3 bases are TGTGCTCTGCAGGGGGCGCAAGGATACGAGCAGTACTTC.

The V gene is TRBV18, the J gene TRBJ2-3; D uncertain. Gene TRBJ1-5 matches the end of the DNA better, so the J call may be wrong. From germline, CDR1 is KGHSH and CDR2 LQKENI. The CDR3 runs to 15 residues. The CDR3: CASSRTSGIPDTQHF. CDR3 bases: TGTGCCAGCTCACGGACTAGCGGAATACCAGATACGCAGCATTTT.

The rearrangement uses TRBV29-1 and TRBJ2-7; D remains ambiguous. Looked up from germline, CDR1 is SQVTM and CDR2 is ANQGSEA. This CDR3 is built from 12 residues. Trimming took 6 bases from V and 10 from J, leaving 19 bases between them. CDR3 nucleotides: TGCAGCGTCGACTCGGTTGGCGGAACCCAGTACTTC. Encoded protein: CSVDSVGGTQYF.

This clonotype was counted between two and nine times. V usage is TRBV6-5 and J usage is TRBJ2-2, with TRBD1 as a possible D gene (6 bases). The length of the CDR3 is 15 residues. V dropped 2 bases and J dropped 3 bases, with 10 bases sitting between them. The germline V gene has CDR1 MNHEY and CDR2 SVGAGI. The CDR3 region is CASSYNRVHTGELFF. DNA for the CDR3: TGTGCCAGCAGTTACAACAGGGTACACACCGGGGAGCTGTTTTTT.

This clonotype was recorded many times. The gene calls are TRBV3-1 and TRBJ2-5; 10 nucleotides align to TRBD2. This CDR3 has 12 amino acids. The V gene's germline CDR1 is LGHDT and CDR2 YNNKEL (reference sequence). The CDR3 reads CATSGIQETQYF. The CDR3 bases are TGTGCTACTAGCGGGATCCAAGAGACCCAGTACTTC.